This T cell receptor beta chain was sequenced during a study of beta chain features in type 1 diabetes. Overall study findings and caveats: Junctions at VDJ sites from type 1 diabetes patients had fewer insertions and more deletions. The naive, central memory and Treg TCRB repertoires showed an apparent similarity that was greater among patients than among healthy donors.

The CDR3 covers 13 residues. Germline V gives CDR1 GTSNPN, CDR2 SVGIG (reference sequence). V was clipped by 4 bases and J by 0 bases, with 9 bases between them. Notes on this clone: Its target is not known. This specimen includes other DNA sequences encoding the same CDR3.

Expressed TCRB transcripts got sequenced, as all isolated RNA was reverse transcribed. TCRdb's copy holds only in-frame clones and misses some; the assay was immunoSEQ multiplex PCR. In the table there are fewer than 250,000 clones, around 65% of which are singletons. Material: naive CD4+ T cells from blood. The chain has TRBV30 and TRBJ1-1; the D is unclear. The receptor comes from a man aged 30 to 39 in good health. The CDR3 bases are TGTGCCTGGACAGTGGCCTTGAACACTGAAGCTTTCTTT. Translation: CAWTVALNTEAFF.